This T cell receptor beta chain appears in the sequencing data of a study of Tregs in tolerant kidney transplant recipients. Study conclusions and caveats: Antigen-driven expansion was suggested because donor-specific Tregs expanded more than all Tregs in tolerant patients. For some patients, primers changed over time, blocking nucleotide-level comparison. No direct test of biological reproducibility was done here.

V lost 3 bases to trimming and J lost 7 bases, with 10 bases between them. The CDR3 is 13 amino acids. Germline CDR1 and CDR2: GTSNPN and SVGIG (reference sequence). Turning to this clone: Its antigen is still unknown. The DNA ends 3 residues before the CDR3 does, and the rest of the CDR3 is filled in from the germline J gene.

Only in-frame clones appear in the TCRdb table, and some are missing; sequencing was by immunoSEQ multiplex PCR. The sample's table shows 48,000 or so clones. The sequencing used CD4+ T cells from blood, collected before the transplant. This chain connects TRBV30 to TRBJ1-6; a possible D gene is TRBD1 (6 bases). This sequence originates from a human donor who received a combined kidney and bone marrow transplant. CDR3: CAWRGGGNSPLHF. The sequenced CDR3 bases are TGTGCCTGGAGAGGGGGAGGCAATTCACCC.